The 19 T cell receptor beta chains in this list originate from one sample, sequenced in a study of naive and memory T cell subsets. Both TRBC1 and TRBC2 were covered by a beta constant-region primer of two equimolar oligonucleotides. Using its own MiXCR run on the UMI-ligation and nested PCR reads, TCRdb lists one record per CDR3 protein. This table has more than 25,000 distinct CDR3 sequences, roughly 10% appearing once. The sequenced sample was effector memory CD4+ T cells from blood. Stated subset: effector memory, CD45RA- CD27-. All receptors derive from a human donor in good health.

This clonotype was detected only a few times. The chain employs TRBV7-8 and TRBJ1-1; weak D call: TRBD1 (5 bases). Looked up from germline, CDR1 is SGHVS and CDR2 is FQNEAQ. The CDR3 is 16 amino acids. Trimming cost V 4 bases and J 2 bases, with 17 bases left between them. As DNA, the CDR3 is TGTGCCAGCAGCTCCCATATGGCTAGGGGCAACACTGAAGCTTTCTTT. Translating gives CASSSHMARGNTEAFF.

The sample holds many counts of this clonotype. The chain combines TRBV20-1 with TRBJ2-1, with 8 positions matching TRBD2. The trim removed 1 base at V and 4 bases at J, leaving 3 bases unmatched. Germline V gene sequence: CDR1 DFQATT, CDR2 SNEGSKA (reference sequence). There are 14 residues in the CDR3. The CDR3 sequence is CSARVSGVYNEQFF. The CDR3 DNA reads TGCAGTGCTAGAGTTAGCGGGGTATACAATGAGCAGTTCTTC.

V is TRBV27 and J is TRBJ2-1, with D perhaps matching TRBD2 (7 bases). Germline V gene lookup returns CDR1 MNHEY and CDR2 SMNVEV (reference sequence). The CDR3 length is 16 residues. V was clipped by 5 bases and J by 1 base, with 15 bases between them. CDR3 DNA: TGTGCCAGCAGTCAAGGGGGAGGGGCATCCTACAATGAGCAGTTCTTC. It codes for CASSQGGGASYNEQFF.

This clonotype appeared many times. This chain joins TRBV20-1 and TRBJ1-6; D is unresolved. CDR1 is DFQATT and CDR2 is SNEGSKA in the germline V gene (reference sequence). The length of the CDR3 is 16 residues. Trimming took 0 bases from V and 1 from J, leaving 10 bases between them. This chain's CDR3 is CSARDILRSYNSPLHF. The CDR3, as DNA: TGCAGTGCTAGAGACATCTTAAGATCCTATAATTCACCCCTCCACTTT.

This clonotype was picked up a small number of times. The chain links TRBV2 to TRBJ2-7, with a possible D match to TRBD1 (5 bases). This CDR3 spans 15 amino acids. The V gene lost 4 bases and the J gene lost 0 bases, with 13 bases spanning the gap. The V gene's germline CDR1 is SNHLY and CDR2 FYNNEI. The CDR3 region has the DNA TGTGCCAGCAGTGGGTCAGGGAAACCCTCCTACGAGCAGTACTTC. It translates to CASSGSGKPSYEQYF.

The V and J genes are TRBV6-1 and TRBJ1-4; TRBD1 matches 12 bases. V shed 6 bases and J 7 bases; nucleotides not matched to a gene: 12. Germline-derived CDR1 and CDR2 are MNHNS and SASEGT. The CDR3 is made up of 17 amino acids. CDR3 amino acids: CASSRGQGAQRSEKLFF. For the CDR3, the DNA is TGTGCCAGCAGCCGGGGACAGGGGGCGCAAAGGAGTGAAAAACTGTTTTTT.

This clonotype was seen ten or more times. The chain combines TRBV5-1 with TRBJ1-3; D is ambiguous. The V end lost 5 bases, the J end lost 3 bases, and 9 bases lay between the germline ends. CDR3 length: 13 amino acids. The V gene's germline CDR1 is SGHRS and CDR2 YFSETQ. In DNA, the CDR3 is TGCGCCAGCAGTGAACCGGATGGAAACACCATATATTTT. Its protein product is CASSEPDGNTIYF.

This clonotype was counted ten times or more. The CDR3 bases are TGTGCCAGCAGCCCCGATGGTGCAGCATTAGAGACCCAGTACTTC. This encodes CASSPDGAALETQYF. The chain uses TRBV12-3 or TRBV12-4 and TRBJ2-5; D remains ambiguous. The V and J ends lost 6 bases and 4 bases respectively, with 18 bases between them. There are 15 residues in the CDR3.

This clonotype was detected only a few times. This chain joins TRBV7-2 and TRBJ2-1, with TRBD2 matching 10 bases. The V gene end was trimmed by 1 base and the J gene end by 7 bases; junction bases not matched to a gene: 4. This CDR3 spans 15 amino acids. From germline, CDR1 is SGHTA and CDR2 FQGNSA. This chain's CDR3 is CASSLEGLASNEQFF. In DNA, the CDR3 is TGTGCCAGCAGCTTAGAGGGACTAGCGTCGAATGAGCAGTTCTTC.

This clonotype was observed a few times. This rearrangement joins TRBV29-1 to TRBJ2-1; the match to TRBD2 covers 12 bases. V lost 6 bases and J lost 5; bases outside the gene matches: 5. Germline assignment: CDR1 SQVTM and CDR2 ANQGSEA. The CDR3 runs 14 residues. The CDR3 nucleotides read TGCAGCGTGCTAGCGGGAGGGATAAACAATGAGCAGTTCTTC. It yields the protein CSVLAGGINNEQFF.

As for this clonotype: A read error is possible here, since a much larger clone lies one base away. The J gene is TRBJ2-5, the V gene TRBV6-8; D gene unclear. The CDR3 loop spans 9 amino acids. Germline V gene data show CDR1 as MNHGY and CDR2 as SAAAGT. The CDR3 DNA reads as TGTGCCAGCCGAGAGACCCGGTACTTC. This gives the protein CASRETRYF.

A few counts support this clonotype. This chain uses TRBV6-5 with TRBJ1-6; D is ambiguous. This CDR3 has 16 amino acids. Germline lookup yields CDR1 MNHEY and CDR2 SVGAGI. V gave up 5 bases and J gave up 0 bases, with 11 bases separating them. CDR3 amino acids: CASSPLGSSYNSPLHF. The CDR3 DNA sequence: TGTGCCAGCAGTCCCCTCGGGAGCTCCTATAATTCACCCCTCCACTTT.

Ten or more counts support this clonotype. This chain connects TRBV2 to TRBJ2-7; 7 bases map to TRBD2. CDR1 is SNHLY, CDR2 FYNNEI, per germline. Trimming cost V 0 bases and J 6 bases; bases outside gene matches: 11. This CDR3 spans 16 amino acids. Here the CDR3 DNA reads TGTGCCAGCAGTGAAGCGCGAGCGGGAAGGTCTAGCGAGCAGTACTTC. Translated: CASSEARAGRSSEQYF.

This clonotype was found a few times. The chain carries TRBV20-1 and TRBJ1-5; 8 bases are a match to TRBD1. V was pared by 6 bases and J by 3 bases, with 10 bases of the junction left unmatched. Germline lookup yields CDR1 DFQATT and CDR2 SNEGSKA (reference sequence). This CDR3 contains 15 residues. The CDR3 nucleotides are TGCAGTGCGGCCACAGGGGGTGCGGTCAATCAGCCCCAGCATTTT. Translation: CSAATGGAVNQPQHF.

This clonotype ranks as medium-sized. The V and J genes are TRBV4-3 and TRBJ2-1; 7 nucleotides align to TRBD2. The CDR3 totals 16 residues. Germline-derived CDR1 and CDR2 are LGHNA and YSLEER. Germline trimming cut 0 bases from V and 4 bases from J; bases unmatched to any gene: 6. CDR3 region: CASSQEGAGRYNEQFF. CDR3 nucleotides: TGCGCCAGCAGCCAAGAGGGAGCGGGAAGGTACAATGAGCAGTTCTTC.

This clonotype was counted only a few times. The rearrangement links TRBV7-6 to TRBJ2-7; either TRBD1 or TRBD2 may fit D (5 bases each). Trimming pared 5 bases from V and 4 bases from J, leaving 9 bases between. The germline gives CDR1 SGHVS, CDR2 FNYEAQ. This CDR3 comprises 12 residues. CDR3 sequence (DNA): TGTGCCAGCAGCCCGGGACCTTACGAGCAGTACTTC. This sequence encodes CASSPGPYEQYF.

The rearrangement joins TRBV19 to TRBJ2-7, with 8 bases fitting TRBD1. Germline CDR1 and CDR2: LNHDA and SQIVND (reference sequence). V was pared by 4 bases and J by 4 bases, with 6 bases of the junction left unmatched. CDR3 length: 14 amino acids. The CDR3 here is CASSRPQGAYEQYF. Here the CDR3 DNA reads TGTGCCAGTAGTAGACCCCAGGGGGCGTACGAGCAGTACTTC.

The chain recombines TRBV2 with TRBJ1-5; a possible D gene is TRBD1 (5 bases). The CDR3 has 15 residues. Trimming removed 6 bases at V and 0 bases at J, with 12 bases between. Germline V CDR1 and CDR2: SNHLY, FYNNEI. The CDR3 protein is CASSSGQLSNQPQHF. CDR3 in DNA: TGTGCCAGCAGCTCCGGACAACTTAGCAATCAGCCCCAGCATTTT. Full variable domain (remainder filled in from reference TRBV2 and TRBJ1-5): EPEVTQTPSHQVTQMGQEVILRCVPISNHLYFYWYRQILGQKVEFLVSFYNNEISEKSEIFDDQFSVERPDGSNFTLKIRSTKLEDSAMYFCASSSGQLSNQPQHFGDGTRLSIL.

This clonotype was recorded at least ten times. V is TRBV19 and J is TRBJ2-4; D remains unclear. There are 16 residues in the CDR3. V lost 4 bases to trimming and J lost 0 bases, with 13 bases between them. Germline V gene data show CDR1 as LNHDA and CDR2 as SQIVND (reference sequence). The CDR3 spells CASSTAQPVAKNIQYF. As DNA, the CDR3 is TGTGCCAGTAGTACGGCACAGCCGGTAGCCAAAAACATTCAGTACTTC.